This entry describes one TCR beta chain. Its antigen remains unknown. An assay was performed, and its level was deep. Several immunoSEQ 96-well plates shared each subset's DNA, each plate a replicate. Assay: immunoSEQ multiplex PCR; the TCRdb copy retains only in-frame clones and omits some. This sample has about 2 million clones, with 95% found just once. The entry originates in a study of shared clonotypes between healthy human individuals. Study outcomes and limitations: Clonotypes which were not shared had lower generation probabilities than clonotypes that all four donors shared. It was observed that 5% to 6% of naive CD4 clonotypes were shared across a few donors.

This CDR3 is 13 amino acids long. Germline CDR1 is SEHNR and CDR2 is FQNEAQ (reference sequence). V gave up 0 bases and J gave up 14 bases, with 15 bases separating them. The material sequenced was naive CD4+ T cells sorted from blood. The subset is: CD45RA+ positively selected. J is TRBJ2-3 and V is TRBV7-9, with D possibly matching TRBD2 (5 bases). The clonotype was recovered from a man between 18 and 29 years old in good health. The CDR3 coding sequence is TGTGCCAGCAGCTTAGCCGGGATCCATTTTCCGTATTTT. Protein sequence: CASSLAGIHFPYF.